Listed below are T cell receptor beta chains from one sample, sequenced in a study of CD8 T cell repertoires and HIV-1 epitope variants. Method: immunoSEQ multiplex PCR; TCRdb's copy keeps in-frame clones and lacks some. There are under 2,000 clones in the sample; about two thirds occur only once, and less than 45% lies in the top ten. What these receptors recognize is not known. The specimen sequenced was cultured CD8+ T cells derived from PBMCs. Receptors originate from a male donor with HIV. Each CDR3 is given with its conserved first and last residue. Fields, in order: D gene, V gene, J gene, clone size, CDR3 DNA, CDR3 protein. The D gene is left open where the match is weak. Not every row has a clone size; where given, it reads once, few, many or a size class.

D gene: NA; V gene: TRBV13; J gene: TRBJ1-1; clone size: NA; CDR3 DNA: TGTGCCAGCAGCTTAGGTGACAGGAAAGCTTTCTTT; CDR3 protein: CASSLGDRKAFF
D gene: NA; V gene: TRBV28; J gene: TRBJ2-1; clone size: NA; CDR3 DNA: TGTGCCAGCAGTTCAGGAGTGGGAGGTACTTGGAATGAGCAGTTCTTC; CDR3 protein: CASSSGVGGTWNEQFF
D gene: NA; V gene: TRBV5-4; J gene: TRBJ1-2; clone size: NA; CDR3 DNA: TGTGCCAGCAGCTTGGGCATTGACTGGACGAATGGCTACACCTTC; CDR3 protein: CASSLGIDWTNGYTF
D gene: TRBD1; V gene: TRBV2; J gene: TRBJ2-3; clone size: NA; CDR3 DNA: TGTGCCAGCAGAGGTGGACAGGTTAGCACAGATACGCAGTATTTT; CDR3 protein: CASRGGQVSTDTQYF
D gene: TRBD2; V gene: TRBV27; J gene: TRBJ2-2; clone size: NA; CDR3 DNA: TGTGCCAGCAGTTTTACGACTAGCGGGAACTTAAACACCGGGGAGCTGTTTTTT; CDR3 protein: CASSFTTSGNLNTGELFF
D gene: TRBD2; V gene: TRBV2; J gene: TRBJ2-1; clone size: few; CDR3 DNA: TGTGCCAGCAAGATGACTAGCGGGTACAATGAGCAGTTCTTC; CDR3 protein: CASKMTSGYNEQFF
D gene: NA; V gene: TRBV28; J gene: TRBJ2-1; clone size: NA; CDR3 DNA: TGTGCCAGCAGTGGGGACCGACTCAATGAGCAGTTCTTC; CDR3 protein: CASSGDRLNEQFF
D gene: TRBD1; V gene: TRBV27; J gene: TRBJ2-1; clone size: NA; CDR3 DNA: TGTGCCAGCAGTCCTCAGACAGGGGGGAATGAGCAGTTCTTC; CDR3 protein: CASSPQTGGNEQFF
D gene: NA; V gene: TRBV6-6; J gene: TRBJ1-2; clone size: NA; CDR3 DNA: TGTGCCAGCAGTTTACACGATCGGGATGGCTACACCTTC; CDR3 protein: CASSLHDRDGYTF
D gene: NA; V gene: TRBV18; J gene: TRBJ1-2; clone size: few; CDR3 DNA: TGTGCCAGCTCACCAAATTCAGGGGAGGGCTATGGCTACACCTTC; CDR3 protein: CASSPNSGEGYGYTF
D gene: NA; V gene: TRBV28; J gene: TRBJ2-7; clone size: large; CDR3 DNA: TGTGCCAGCAGTCCCCGACTGGGCGACCTCTACGAGCAGTACTTC; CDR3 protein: CASSPRLGDLYEQYF
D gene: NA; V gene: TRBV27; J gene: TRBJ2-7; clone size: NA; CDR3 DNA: TGTGCCAGCAGTTTATCCGGCGGGTTATCCTACGAGCAGTACTTC; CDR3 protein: CASSLSGGLSYEQYF
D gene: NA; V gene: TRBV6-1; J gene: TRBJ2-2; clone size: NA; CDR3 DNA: TGTGCCAGCAGTGACAAGGGGGAGACCGGGGAGCTGTTTTTT; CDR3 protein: CASSDKGETGELFF
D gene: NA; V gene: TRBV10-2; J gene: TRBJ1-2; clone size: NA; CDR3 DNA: TGCGCCAGCAGTGGACAGGCTCTTTATGGCTACACCTTC; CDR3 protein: CASSGQALYGYTF
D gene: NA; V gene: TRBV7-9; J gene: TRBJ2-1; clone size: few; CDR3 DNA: TGTGCCAGCAGCCCCGCGGGATCCAATGAGCAGTTCTTC; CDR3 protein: CASSPAGSNEQFF
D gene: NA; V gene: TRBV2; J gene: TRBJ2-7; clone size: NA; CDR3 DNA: TGTGCCGGCAGGGGCCTTTCCTACGAGCAGTACTTC; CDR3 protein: CAGRGLSYEQYF
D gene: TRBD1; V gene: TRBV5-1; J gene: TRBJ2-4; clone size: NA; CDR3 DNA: TGCGCCAGCAGCCCGGAGAAAGGGACAGGGTCCTTAGCCAAAAACATTCAGTACTTC; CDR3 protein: CASSPEKGTGSLAKNIQYF
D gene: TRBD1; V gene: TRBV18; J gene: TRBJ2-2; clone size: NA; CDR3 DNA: TGTGCCAGCTCACCACGGACAGGGGCCGGGGAGCTGTTTTTT; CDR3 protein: CASSPRTGAGELFF
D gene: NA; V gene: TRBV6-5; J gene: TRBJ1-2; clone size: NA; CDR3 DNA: TGTGCCAGCAGTTACGTGGCGACGGATGGCTACACCTTC; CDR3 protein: CASSYVATDGYTF
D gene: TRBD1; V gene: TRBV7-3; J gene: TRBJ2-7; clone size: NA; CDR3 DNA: TGTGCCAGCAGCTCGGGTATAGGGGGCCCCTACGAGCAGTACTTC; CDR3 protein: CASSSGIGGPYEQYF
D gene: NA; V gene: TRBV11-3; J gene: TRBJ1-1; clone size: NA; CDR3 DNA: TGTGCCAGCAGCTTATCAGGTGAGAAGGCTGAAGCTTTCTTT; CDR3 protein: CASSLSGEKAEAFF
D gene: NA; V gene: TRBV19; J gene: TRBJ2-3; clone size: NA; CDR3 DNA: TGTGCCAGTAGTGACCGGACAGAGGCCTCTTCAACAGATACGCAGTATTTT; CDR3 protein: CASSDRTEASSTDTQYF
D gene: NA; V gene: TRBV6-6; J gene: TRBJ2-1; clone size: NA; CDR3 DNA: TGTGCCAGCCTTGCTTCCCTAGACCCGTTACGGGAGCAGTTCTTC; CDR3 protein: CASLASLDPLREQFF
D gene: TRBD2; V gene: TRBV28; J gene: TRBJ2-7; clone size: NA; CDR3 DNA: TGTGCCAGCAGTTTATGGACTAGCGGGAATTCCTACGAGCAGTACTTC; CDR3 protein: CASSLWTSGNSYEQYF
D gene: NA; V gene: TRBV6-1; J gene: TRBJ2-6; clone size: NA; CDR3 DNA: TGTGCCATCAGTGAGTCTCTGGGGGTATCTGGGGCCAACGTCCTGACTTTC; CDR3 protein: CAISESLGVSGANVLTF
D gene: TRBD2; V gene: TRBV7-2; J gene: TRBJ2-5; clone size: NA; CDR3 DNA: TGTGCCAGCAGCCTCGGACTAAGCGGGGGGGTTTTGACCCAGTACTTC; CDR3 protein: CASSLGLSGGVLTQYF
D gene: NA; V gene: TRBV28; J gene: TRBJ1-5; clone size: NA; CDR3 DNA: TGTGCCAGCAGTTTAGGGGGAGAACAGCCCCAGCATTTT; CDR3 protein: CASSLGGEQPQHF
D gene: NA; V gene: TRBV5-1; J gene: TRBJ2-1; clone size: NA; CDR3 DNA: TGCGCCAGCAGCTTCCACGGTGAGGAGCAGTTCTTC; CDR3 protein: CASSFHGEEQFF
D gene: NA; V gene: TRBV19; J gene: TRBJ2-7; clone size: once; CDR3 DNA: TGTGCCAGTAGTAACAGACCTTACGAGCAGTACTTC; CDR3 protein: CASSNRPYEQYF
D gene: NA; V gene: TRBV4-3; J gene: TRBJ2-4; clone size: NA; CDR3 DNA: TGCGCCAGCAGCCAAGGGGTGAGGGACATTCAGTACTTC; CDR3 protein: CASSQGVRDIQYF
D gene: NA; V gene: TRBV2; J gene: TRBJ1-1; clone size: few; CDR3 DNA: TGTGCCAGCAGTGAAGCCTCCGGGGGTAGGGGAGCTTTCTTT; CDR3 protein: CASSEASGGRGAFF
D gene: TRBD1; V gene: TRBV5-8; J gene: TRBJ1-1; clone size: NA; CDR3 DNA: TGTGCCAGCAGCCTCGGACAGGCGGCGGACACTGAAGCTTTCTTT; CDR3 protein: CASSLGQAADTEAFF
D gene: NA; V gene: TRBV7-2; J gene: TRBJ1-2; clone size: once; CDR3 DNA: TGTGCCAGCAGCTCACTGCTCGGACAGCAACTGAACTATGGCTACACCTTC; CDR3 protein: CASSSLLGQQLNYGYTF
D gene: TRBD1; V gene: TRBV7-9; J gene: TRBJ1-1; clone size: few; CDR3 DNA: TGTGCCAGCAGCTCGCCCGACAGGGGCACTGAAGCTTTCTTT; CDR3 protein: CASSSPDRGTEAFF
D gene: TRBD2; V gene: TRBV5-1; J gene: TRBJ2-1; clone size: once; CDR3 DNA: TGCGCCAGCGGAGGAGCTAGCGGGGGTTCCTACAATGAGCAGTTCTTC; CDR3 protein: CASGGASGGSYNEQFF
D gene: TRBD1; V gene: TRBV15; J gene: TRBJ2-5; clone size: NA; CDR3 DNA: TGTGCCACCAGGCCGGGACAGGGATATTTACCCCAAGAGACCCAGTACTTC; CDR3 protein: CATRPGQGYLPQETQYF
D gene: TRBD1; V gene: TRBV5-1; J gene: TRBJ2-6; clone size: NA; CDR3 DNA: TGCGCCAGCAGCCCACAGGGGCGCTCTGGGGCCAACGTCCTGACTTTC; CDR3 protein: CASSPQGRSGANVLTF
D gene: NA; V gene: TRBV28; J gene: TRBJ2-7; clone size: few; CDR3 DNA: TGTGCCAGCAGCGAATCAATAGGACAAGCCTACGAGCAGTACTTC; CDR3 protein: CASSESIGQAYEQYF
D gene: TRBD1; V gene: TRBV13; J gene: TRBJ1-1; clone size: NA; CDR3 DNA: TGTGCCAGCAGCTCTACCTTCCTTAGAGGGGGCAAGAACACTGAAGCTTTCTTT; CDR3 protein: CASSSTFLRGGKNTEAFF
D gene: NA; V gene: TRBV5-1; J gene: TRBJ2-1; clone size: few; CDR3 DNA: TGCGCCAGCAGCTTGGGTGTCTACAATGAGCAGTTCTTC; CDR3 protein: CASSLGVYNEQFF
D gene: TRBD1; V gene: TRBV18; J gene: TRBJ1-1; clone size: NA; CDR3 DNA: TGTGCCAGCTCATTAGACAGGGCTACGTTTGGCACTGAAGCTTTCTTT; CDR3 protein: CASSLDRATFGTEAFF
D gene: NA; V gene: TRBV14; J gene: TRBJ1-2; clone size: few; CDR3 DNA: TGTGCCAGCAGCCCCATGGAGACCACGAACTATGGCTACACCTTC; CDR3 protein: CASSPMETTNYGYTF
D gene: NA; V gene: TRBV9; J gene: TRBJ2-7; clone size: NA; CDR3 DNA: TGTGCCAGCAGCGTAGAAGGGAGCTCCTACGAGCAGTACTTC; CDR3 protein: CASSVEGSSYEQYF
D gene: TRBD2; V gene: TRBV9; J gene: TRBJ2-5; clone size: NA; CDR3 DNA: TGTGCCAGCAGCACCGGGAGGAATCAAGAGACCCAGTACTTC; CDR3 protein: CASSTGRNQETQYF
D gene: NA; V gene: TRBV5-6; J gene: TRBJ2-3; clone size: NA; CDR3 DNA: TGTGCCAGCAGCTCCTTCGATACGCAGTATTTT; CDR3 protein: CASSSFDTQYF
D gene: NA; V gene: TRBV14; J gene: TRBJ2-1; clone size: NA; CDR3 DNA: TGTGCCAGCAGCCTCGCCGGCCCCTCCTACAATGAGCAGTTCTTC; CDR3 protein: CASSLAGPSYNEQFF
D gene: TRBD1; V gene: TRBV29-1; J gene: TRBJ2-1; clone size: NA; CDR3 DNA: TGCAGCGTGATAGGACAGGGGCTTTGGGAAAAGTTCTTC; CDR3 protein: CSVIGQGLWEKFF
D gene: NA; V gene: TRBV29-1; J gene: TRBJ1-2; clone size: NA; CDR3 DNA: TGCAGCGTTGAAGATCAACAGGAACTTAACTATGGCTACACCTTC; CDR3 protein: CSVEDQQELNYGYTF
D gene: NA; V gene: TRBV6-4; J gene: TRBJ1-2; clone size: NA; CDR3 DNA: TGTGCCAGCAGTTCGCGGTTGACAACCTTC; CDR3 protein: CASSSRLTTF
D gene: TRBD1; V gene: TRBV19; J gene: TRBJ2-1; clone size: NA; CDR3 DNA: TGTGCCAGTAGTACCGAGGACAGGGGGCCATACAATGAGCAGTTCTTC; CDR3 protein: CASSTEDRGPYNEQFF
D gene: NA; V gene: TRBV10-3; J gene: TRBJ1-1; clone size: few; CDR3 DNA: TGTGCCATCAGTGAGGGGGATACTGAAGCTTTCTTT; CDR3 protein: CAISEGDTEAFF
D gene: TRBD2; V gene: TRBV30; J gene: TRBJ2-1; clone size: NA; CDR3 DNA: TGTGCCTGGAGTATCCTAGCGGGAAAGTACTCCTACAATGAGCAGTTCTTC; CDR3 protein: CAWSILAGKYSYNEQFF
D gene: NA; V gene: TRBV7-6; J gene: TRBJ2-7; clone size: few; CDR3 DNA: TGTGCCAGCAGCTTACTGGACGGATCCTACGAGCAGTACTTC; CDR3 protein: CASSLLDGSYEQYF
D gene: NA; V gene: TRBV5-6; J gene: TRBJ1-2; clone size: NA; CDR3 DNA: TGTGCCAGCAGCGCGGGTACTTATGGCTACACCTTC; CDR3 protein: CASSAGTYGYTF
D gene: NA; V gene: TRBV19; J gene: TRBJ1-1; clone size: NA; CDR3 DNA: TGTGCCAGTAGTATCCACTTGGGGGTTGGCACTGAAGCTTTCTTT; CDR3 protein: CASSIHLGVGTEAFF
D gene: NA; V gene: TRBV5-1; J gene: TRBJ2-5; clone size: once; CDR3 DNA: TGCGCCAGCAGCGAGGGACGGAGTAGTTGGGAGACCCAGTACTTC; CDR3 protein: CASSEGRSSWETQYF
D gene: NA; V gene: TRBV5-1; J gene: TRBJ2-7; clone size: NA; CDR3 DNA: TGCGCCAGCAGCTCGGCCTACGAGCAGTACTTC; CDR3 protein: CASSSAYEQYF
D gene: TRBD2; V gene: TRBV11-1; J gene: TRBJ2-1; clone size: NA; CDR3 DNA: TGTGCCAGCAGCTTAGCGTATAGCCGGGAGGTTGGGTCCTACAATGAGCAGTTCTTC; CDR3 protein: CASSLAYSREVGSYNEQFF
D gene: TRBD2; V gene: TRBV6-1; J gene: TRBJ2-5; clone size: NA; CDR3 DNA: TGTGCCAGCAGTGAAGTTGTAGCGGGTTGGCAAGAGACCCAGTACTTC; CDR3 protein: CASSEVVAGWQETQYF
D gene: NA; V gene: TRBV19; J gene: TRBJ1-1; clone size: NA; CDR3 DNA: TGTGCCAGTAGTATTGGCGGGGCAGCCCTTGAAGCTTTCTTT; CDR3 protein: CASSIGGAALEAFF